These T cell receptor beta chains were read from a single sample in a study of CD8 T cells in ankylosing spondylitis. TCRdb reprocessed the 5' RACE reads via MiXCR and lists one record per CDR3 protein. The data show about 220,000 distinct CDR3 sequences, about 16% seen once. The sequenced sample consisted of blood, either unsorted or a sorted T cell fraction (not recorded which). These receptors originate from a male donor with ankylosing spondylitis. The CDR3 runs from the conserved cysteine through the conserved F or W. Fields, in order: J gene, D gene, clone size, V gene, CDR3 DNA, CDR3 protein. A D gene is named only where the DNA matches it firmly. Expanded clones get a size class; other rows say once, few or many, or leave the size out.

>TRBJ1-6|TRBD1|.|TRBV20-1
TGCAGTGCTACCCACGGACAGGGTGGTAGCTCACCCCTCCACTTT
CSATHGQGGSSPLHF
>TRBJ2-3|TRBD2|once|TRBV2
TGTGCCAGCAGTGAAGCGGAGCGGGGGGGACCTACTTATACGCAGTATTTT
CASSEAERGGPTYTQYF
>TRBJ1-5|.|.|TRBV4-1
TGCGCCAGCAGCCAAGACTCCCAGGGAGTGGGGGATCAGCCCCAGCATTTT
CASSQDSQGVGDQPQHF
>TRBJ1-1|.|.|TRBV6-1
TGTGCCAGCAGTGTTCCAGGGGCGATGAACACTGAAGCTTTCTTT
CASSVPGAMNTEAFF
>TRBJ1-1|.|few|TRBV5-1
TGCGCCAGCAGCCCTGAGGCTAGGGTGCACACTGAAGCTTTCTTT
CASSPEARVHTEAFF
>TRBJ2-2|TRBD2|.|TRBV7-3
TGTGCCAGCAGCTTAATTTCAGGTCTGAGCGGGAGCCGTTCCACCGGGGAGCTGTTTTTT
CASSLISGLSGSRSTGELFF
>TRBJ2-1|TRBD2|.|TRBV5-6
TGTGCCAGCAGCTTATTAGCGGGGGGGATTGAGTTCTTC
CASSLLAGGIEFF
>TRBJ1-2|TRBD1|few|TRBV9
TGTGCCAGCAGCGCTGGCCGGGACAGCCACTATGGCTACACCTTC
CASSAGRDSHYGYTF
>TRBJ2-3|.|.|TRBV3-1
TGTGCCAGCAGCCAAGCCGCGGGACCAACCACAGATACGCAGTATTTT
CASSQAAGPTTDTQYF
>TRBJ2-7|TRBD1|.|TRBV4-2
TGTGCCAGCAGCTCTCACGACAGGGCCGCGAAGTACGAGCAGTACTTC
CASSSHDRAAKYEQYF
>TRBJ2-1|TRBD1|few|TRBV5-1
TGCGCCAGCAGCTACGGACAGGGGCAAGATGAGCAGTTCTTC
CASSYGQGQDEQFF
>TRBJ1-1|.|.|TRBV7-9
TGTGCCAGCAGCTTACCCTGGAATTCGGGTATGAACACTGAAGCTTTCTTT
CASSLPWNSGMNTEAFF
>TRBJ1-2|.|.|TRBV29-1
TGCAGCGTTGAAGATTATAAGGACCACCACATCTATGGCTACACCTTC
CSVEDYKDHHIYGYTF
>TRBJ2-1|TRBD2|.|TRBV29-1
TGCAGCGTTAAGGGGGCGGGGGGGGTTTATGAGCAGTTCTTC
CSVKGAGGVYEQFF
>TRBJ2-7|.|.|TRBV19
TGTGCCAGTAGTATTCAGGAGTCCTACGAGCAGTACTTC
CASSIQESYEQYF
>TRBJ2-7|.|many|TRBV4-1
TGCGCCAGCAGCCAAGATCCGACAGCCTACGAGCAGTACTTC
CASSQDPTAYEQYF
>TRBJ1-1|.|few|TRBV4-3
TGCGCCAGCAGCCAAGATCAGGGGACGGAGGCTTTCTTT
CASSQDQGTEAFF
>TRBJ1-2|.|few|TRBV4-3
TGCGCCAGCAGCCAAGATTGGGTGGTGAGAGAAGGCTACACCTTC
CASSQDWVVREGYTF
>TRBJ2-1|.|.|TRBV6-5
TGTGCCAGCAGTTACTCCGGAGGGGGCGGGCCCCGCTGGGAGCAGTTCTTC
CASSYSGGGGPRWEQFF
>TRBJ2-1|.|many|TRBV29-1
TGCAGCGTTGTTTGGGGGGACTTCCGGGGAAATGAGCAGTTCTTC
CSVVWGDFRGNEQFF
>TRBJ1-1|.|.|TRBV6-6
TGTGCCAGCAGTCGGGAGGGAACTGAAGCTTTCTTT
CASSREGTEAFF
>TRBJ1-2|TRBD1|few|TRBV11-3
TGTGCCAGCAGTTATCCCGACAGGGACTATGGCTACACCTTC
CASSYPDRDYGYTF
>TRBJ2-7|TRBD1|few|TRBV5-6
TGTGCCAGCAGCTTTACCCCCGCCGGGACAGGGTCTAGCGAGCAGTACTTC
CASSFTPAGTGSSEQYF
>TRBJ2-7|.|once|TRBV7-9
TGTGCCAGCAGCTTAGAGGTCAGACGGGACGAGCAGTACTTC
CASSLEVRRDEQYF